Sequencing of this T cell receptor (beta chain) was carried out in a study of blood T cells in healthy people across ages (dated by TCRdb to between 2014 and 2017). About the full investigation: Template switching captured roughly one uniquely barcoded TCR beta cDNA molecule per two T cells in model experiments. To track age-related changes in TCR beta repertoire diversity, the study relied on deep sequencing normalized with unique cDNA molecular identifiers. The donors were divided into four age groups: young (average 16 years), middle-aged (approximately 42), aged (around 59) and long-lived (around 80). To avoid experimental bias, donors of different ages were randomly spread across the sequencing lanes. For two donors (one aged 18 to 29 and one aged 80 or older), the study analyzed two additional independent replicas of 1 million unique cDNA reads from the same blood draw.

The CDR3, cysteine through phenylalanine, is 13 amino acids long. Only CDR3 DNA is held: 39 bases, read in frame from base 1. V gives up 3 bases and J gives up 2 bases, and the segment between their germline ends measures 9 bases. Via the germline V gene (reference sequence), CDR1 is DFQATT and CDR2 SNEGSKA. Remarks on this clonotype: Its antigen has not been determined. Within one base of it there is no much larger clone, and no base qualities were kept.

The library was prepared using 5' RACE. Sequencing took place on an Illumina HiSeq 2500. A second PCR of about 7 to 12 cycles was run with a J-beta primer mix and a sample-barcoded 5' primer. Each TCR beta cDNA molecule received a unique molecular identifier from a template-switch 5' adaptor carrying 12 random nucleotides. At least 3 million CDR3-containing paired-end reads were obtained from each sample. All of the RNA was converted into first-strand cDNA using the Mint cDNA synthesis kit, with a TRBC-specific oligonucleotide serving as the primer. Following uracil-DNA glycosylase treatment, a first 18-cycle PCR with universal primers M1SS and BC2_uni_R was performed on all cDNA. Turning to the authors' computational methods: Normalization of each sample was performed by random selection of 1 million high-quality reads, each carrying a distinct molecular identifier. Reads sharing molecular identifiers were discarded rather than binned into consensus sequences. MiTCR, with a Q25 quality threshold and the strictest error-elimination algorithm, was used for CDR3 identification, clonotype clustering and error correction. A nonparametric unseen species model with Euler transformation was used to estimate a lower bound on total TCR beta diversity. TCRdb took the public reads, trimmed them with fastp at Q25, ran MiXCR for clone calling and kept in-frame beta chains. Each record represents a unique CDR3 protein, reported with the most common genes and DNA among its rows. The authors' filters were not applied to this entry. This sample lists about a million distinct CDR3 sequences; roughly 51% were detected once. The top ten hold over 20% of the sample.

Systemically healthy Caucasian individuals from Russia, over 30 in total and aged about 6 to 100 years, were included as donors. Around 10 milliliters of peripheral blood were collected from each donor into EDTA-treated Vacutainer tubes. PBMCs were isolated by Ficoll-Paque density-gradient centrifugation, with at least 6.5 million obtained per sample. Trizol reagent was used to extract total RNA from PBMCs, with at least 6 micrograms per sample. Naive CD45RAhigh/CD27high T cell percentages were measured by flow cytometry on a PBMC aliquot from every donor. General findings and caveats noted by the study authors: Donor CMV infection status was unknown, potentially confounding age-related changes in expanded clonotypes. The long-lived group showed more naive CD4+ T cells, fewer expanded clones and increased TCR diversity than the aged group, suggesting age selection. As age increased, observed TCR beta diversity per million T cells dropped in a roughly linear way, and a significant reduction was already evident by age approximately 40. There was a strong correlation between observed TCR beta diversity and the percentage of naive T cells measured by flow cytometry. Estimates of total diversity based on one million sequenced T cells were considered lower bounds and underestimates. Because profiling used bulk unsorted PBMCs, naive and antigen-experienced compartments could not be compared conclusively.

This chain is built from TRBV20-1 and TRBJ2-3; no D gene call is confident. The sequencing sample was made of blood. This clonotype was sampled from a woman between 55 and 75 years old in good health. Here is the DNA: TGCAGTGCTAGGTTTGCTCACACAGATACGCAGTATTTT. The encoded protein is CSARFAHTDTQYF.